Following are 6 T cell receptor beta chains from one sample sequenced in a study of T cell responses to AZD1222 COVID-19 vaccine. The repertoire was sequenced with immunoSEQ multiplex PCR; TCRdb's copy has only in-frame clones and lacks some. Among 80,000 to 95,000 clones listed, 90% to 95% were seen once. The specimen comprised peripheral blood, sampled on day 0 of AZD1222 vaccination. The receptors here all came from an adult in good health.

The rearrangement links TRBV2 to TRBJ2-2, with D tentatively TRBD1 (5 bases). Between the trimmed V and J ends, which lost 8 bases and 3 bases, there was a span of 16 bases. Germline-derived CDR1 and CDR2 are SNHLY and FYNNEI. The CDR3 extends over 15 amino acids. CDR3 loop: CASRAIQEYTGELFF. The CDR3 DNA sequence: TGTGCCAGCCGGGCCATACAGGAGTACACCGGGGAGCTGTTTTTT.

The chain links TRBV28 to TRBJ1-5; D is uncertain. Trimming shortened V by 4 bases and J by 0 bases, and 4 bases separated the two germline ends. CDR1 and CDR2 from the germline V gene are MDHEN and SYDVKM. CDR3 length: 13 residues. The CDR3 nucleotides are TGTGCCAGCAGTTCCCATAGCAATCAGCCCCAGCATTTT. This gives the protein CASSSHSNQPQHF.

This chain uses TRBV28 with TRBJ2-1, with D possibly being TRBD1 (5 bases). Germline CDR1 and CDR2: MDHEN and SYDVKM. V was clipped by 5 bases and J by 3 bases, with 17 bases between them. This CDR3 has 16 amino acids. The CDR3 bases are TGTGCCAGCAGTCCGCACTCGAGACAGCTCTACAATGAGCAGTTCTTC. Translating it yields CASSPHSRQLYNEQFF.

The chain joins TRBV7-3 to TRBJ2-5; 10 bases line up with TRBD2. Per germline, CDR1 SGHTA and CDR2 FQGTGA. The V segment lost 5 bases and the J segment 13 bases; nucleotides outside the gene matches: 13. The CDR3 is 14 residues long. CDR3 sequence reads: CASSQTPSGRAMYF. CDR3 DNA: TGTGCCAGCAGCCAAACCCCGAGCGGGAGGGCCATGTACTTC. Full variable domain (outside the CDR3, taken from reference TRBV7-3 and TRBJ2-5): GAGVSQTPSNKVTEKGKYVELRCDPISGHTALYWYRQSLGQGPEFLIYFQGTGAADDSGLPNDRFFAVRPEGSVSTLKIQRTERGDSAVYLCASSQTPSGRAMYFGPGTRLLVL.

The chain recombines TRBV6-5 with TRBJ1-1; D unresolved. Germline V gene lookup returns CDR1 MNHEY and CDR2 SVGAGI. The CDR3 runs to 13 residues. The germline V and J ends were trimmed by 1 base and 10 bases, with 13 bases remaining between them. This CDR3 reads CASSYLEGETAFF. The CDR3 DNA sequence: TGTGCCAGCAGTTACTTAGAGGGAGAGACAGCTTTCTTT.

Note on this clone: One junction end does not reproduce the germline sequence, and a read error may be involved. The chain uses TRBV7-7 and TRBJ2-1; 9 bases match TRBD2. Germline V gene lookup returns CDR1 SSHAT and CDR2 FNYEAQ (reference sequence). This CDR3 spans 15 amino acids. The CDR3 protein is CASSTLAGSYNEQFF. The CDR3 DNA reads TGTGCTAGCAGCACGCTAGCGGGGAGTTACAATGAGCAGTTCTTC.